This TCR beta chain comes out of a study of shared clonotypes between healthy human individuals. Overall study findings and caveats: A handful of donors had 4% to 5% of their naive CD4 clonotypes in common.

Source study methods: Filtering differed since immunoSEQ provided only junctions, with no quality scores. Clones were read by immunoSEQ multiplex PCR, and TCRdb kept only the in-frame ones, dropping some. Clone size and the V and J calls come from that table; the DNA yielded D and trimming. The data contain roughly 2,300,000 clones, under 95% of them seen just once; the ten biggest clones take up approximately 0.4%. The CDR3 loop spans 14 amino acids. Germline trimming cut 9 bases from V and 6 bases from J; bases unmatched to any gene: 10. Germline V gene data show CDR1 as SNHLY and CDR2 as FYNNEI. About this clone: Its antigen is unidentified.

The V gene is TRBV2, the J gene TRBJ2-1; 8 bases align to TRBD1. The material sequenced was naive CD4+ T cells from PBMCs. The subset: CD45RA+ positively selected. The clonotype originates from a man aged 18 to 29 in good health. Some clones in this sample may be carry-over from other donors' samples. CDR3 DNA sequence: TGTGCCAGTTACCGGGACAGGCTGTTCAATGAGCAGTTCTTC. This translates into CASYRDRLFNEQFF.